These 10 T cell receptor beta chains share one sample of origin, sequenced in a study of regulatory T cells in long-lasting Graves disease. TCR beta libraries were built with iRepertoire HTBI primers and Arm-PCR of CDR3 regions. TCRdb recomputed calls from the multiplex PCR reads with MiXCR, one row per CDR3 protein. Of 400,000 to 450,000 distinct CDR3 sequences in the sample, 16% were seen once. Time point described: newly diagnosed GD, antithyroid drugs for less than 3 months. RNA isolated from PBMCs was used to make the TCR library. The same data also contributed to another study, on T cells in Graves' hyperthyroidism and ophthalmopathy.

The sample was peripheral blood mononuclear cells (PBMCs), taken at new diagnosis, from a patient treated with antithyroid drugs. All receptors come from a woman aged 25 to 39 with Graves disease.

The chain couples TRBV28 to TRBJ2-5; 15 nucleotides agree with TRBD2. V trimming: 5 bases; J trimming: 4 bases; junction bases outside the gene matches: 17. This CDR3 has 20 residues. In germline, CDR1 is MDHEN, CDR2 SYDVKM. The chain's CDR3 is CASSTFQAGTSGRTRETQYF. The DNA for the CDR3 is TGTGCCAGCAGTACATTCCAAGCCGGGACTAGCGGGAGGACGCGAGAGACCCAGTACTTC.

In its sample, this clonotype was seen a few times. This rearrangement joins TRBV16 to TRBJ1-5; 7 bases are a match to TRBD1. V was pared by 2 bases and J by 1 base, with 5 bases of the junction left unmatched. The CDR3 extends over 16 amino acids. Germline CDR1 is KGHSY and CDR2 is FQNENV. The CDR3 DNA sequence: TGTGCCAGCAGCCAAAGCCGACAGGGAAGCAATCAGCCCCAGCATTTT. Residues: CASSQSRQGSNQPQHF.

This clonotype was picked up many times. The V and J genes are TRBV5-4 and TRBJ2-1, with 8 bases fitting TRBD1. The CDR3 is 15 amino acids. The germline gives CDR1 SGHNT, CDR2 YYREEE (reference sequence). J gave up 3 bases and V 4 bases, and 6 bases lay outside the gene matches. CDR3 sequence (DNA): TGTGCCAGCAGCCAGGGACAGGTTGTCTACAATGAGCAGTTCTTC. The encoded protein is CASSQGQVVYNEQFF.

This clonotype was counted between two and nine times. The chain uses TRBV5-1 and TRBJ2-7; perhaps D is TRBD1 or TRBD2 (6 bases each). Per the germline V gene, CDR1 is SGHRS and CDR2 is YFSETQ. V shed 8 bases and J shed 2 bases, with 8 bases lying between them. CDR3 length: 11 residues. The CDR3 region is CASRGAYEQYF. The CDR3 nucleotides read TGCGCCAGTAGGGGGGCCTACGAGCAGTACTTC.

The chain is built from TRBV20-1 and TRBJ2-1; 11 bases map to TRBD2. This CDR3 contains 15 residues. Per germline, CDR1 DFQATT and CDR2 SNEGSKA (reference sequence). The V segment lost 1 base and the J segment 9 bases; nucleotides outside the gene matches: 8. CDR3 nucleotide sequence: TGCAGTGCTAGAGTGGCACTAGCGGGAGCAGTTGAGCAGTTCTTC. Protein sequence: CSARVALAGAVEQFF.

The table lists this clonotype with many counts. The DNA of the CDR3 is TGTGCCAGCAGTTCGACGAACCCGGGACTAGCTGGCCCCACAGATACGCAGTATTTT. It encodes CASSSTNPGLAGPTDTQYF. The chain joins TRBV28 to TRBJ2-3, with TRBD2 matching 9 bases. V dropped 4 bases and J dropped 2; count of bases not matched to a gene: 16. CDR3 length: 19 amino acids. In germline, CDR1 is MDHEN, CDR2 SYDVKM.

This clonotype has only a few counts. This chain connects TRBV6-2 or TRBV6-3 to TRBJ1-5, with unresolved D. This CDR3 comprises 13 residues. Germline loops: CDR1 MNHEY, CDR2 SVGEGT. V dropped 5 bases and J dropped 3 bases, with 8 bases sitting between them. CDR3: CASSMAPNQPQHF. The DNA for the CDR3 is TGTGCCAGCAGTATGGCACCCAATCAGCCCCAGCATTTT.

This clonotype was picked up many times. The chain carries TRBV2 and TRBJ2-5; maybe TRBD2 (5 bases). Per germline, CDR1 SNHLY and CDR2 FYNNEI. The CDR3 runs to 15 residues. V was cut by 8 bases and J by 5 bases, with 21 bases left in between. The CDR3 reads CASGNLGEPGETQYF. The CDR3 region has the DNA TGTGCCAGCGGCAACCTTGGGGAACCGGGGGAGACCCAGTACTTC.

The chain couples TRBV4-2 to TRBJ2-1; D call uncertain. The CDR3 has 12 residues. The V end lost 4 bases, the J end lost 8 bases, and 9 bases lay between the germline ends. Germline V gives CDR1 LGHNA, CDR2 YNFKEQ. CDR3 amino acids: CASSPLSDEQFF. The CDR3 coding sequence is TGTGCCAGCAGCCCCCTTTCCGATGAGCAGTTCTTC.

The chain links TRBV6-2 or TRBV6-3 to TRBJ2-1; 9 bases fit TRBD2. CDR1 is MNHEY and CDR2 is SVGEGT in the germline V gene. The length of the CDR3 is 16 residues. With 6 bases clipped from V and 10 bases from J, the junction kept 16 bases outside the gene matches. The CDR3 bases are TGTGCCAGCAGGCCGACGGCGGGAGGGTTCAACCTCGAGCAGTTCTTC. Translating gives CASRPTAGGFNLEQFF.